One sample yielded the 19 T cell receptor beta chains listed below, sequenced in a study of shared clonotypes between healthy human individuals. Using immunoSEQ multiplex PCR, the repertoire was profiled, and TCRdb retains in-frame clones only, with some absent. Of about a million clones listed, about 70% are singletons. The sequenced sample was memory CD4+ T cells sorted from blood. Subset of the sample: CD45RA-negative fraction. These receptors originate from a man aged 18 to 35 in good health.

This clone was found a few times. This chain connects TRBV5-1 to TRBJ1-4; TRBD1 might be the D (5 bases). V shed 3 bases and J shed 8 bases, with 17 bases lying between them. Germline V lookup: CDR1 SGHRS, CDR2 YFSETQ. The length of the CDR3 is 15 residues. The chain's CDR3 is CASSSGAGPTEKLFF. The DNA of the CDR3 is TGCGCCAGCAGCTCTGGGGCAGGGCCCACAGAAAAACTGTTTTTT.

This clone has only a few counts. The CDR3 nucleotides are TGTGCCATCAGCGAGGGGCTGGCGGCTTTCTTT. This sequence encodes CAISEGLAAFF. The chain joins TRBV10-3 to TRBJ1-1; TRBD1 is a possible D gene (5 bases). The V and J ends lost 6 bases and 11 bases respectively, with 13 bases between them. CDR3 length: 11 residues. CDR1 is ENHRY and CDR2 is SYGVKD in the germline V gene.

The V gene is TRBV19, the J gene TRBJ1-4; the match to TRBD1 covers 9 bases. The CDR3 is made up of 15 amino acids. Germline CDR1 is LNHDA and CDR2 is SQIVND (reference sequence). After removal of 4 bases from V and 8 bases from J, the junction contained 8 bases not matched to a gene. CDR3 nucleotides: TGTGCCAGTAGTAGGCCCGGGACAGGGCAGGAAAAACTGTTTTTT. As protein: CASSRPGTGQEKLFF.

The DNA for the CDR3 is TGCGCCAGTCGGGACTCTCAGGCAGATACGCAGTATTTT. Its translation: CASRDSQADTQYF. The chain is built from TRBV10-1 and TRBJ2-3, with a weak D call TRBD2 (6 bases). This CDR3 has 13 residues. V lost 9 bases, J lost 4 bases, and 14 bases lay in between. The V gene's germline CDR1 is WNHNN and CDR2 SYGVQD (reference sequence).

The V call is TRBV5-1, the J call TRBJ1-5; 7 bases are a match to TRBD1. Germline values: CDR1 SGHRS, CDR2 YFSETQ. The CDR3 loop spans 14 amino acids. V lost 7 bases to trimming and J lost 4 bases; unmatched junction nucleotides: 8. The CDR3: CASRKGGGNQPQHF. CDR3 sequence (DNA): TGCGCCAGCCGTAAAGGGGGCGGGAATCAGCCCCAGCATTTT.

This chain joins TRBV5-8 and TRBJ2-2; D not certain. Per germline, CDR1 SGHTS and CDR2 YDEGEE. Between the trimmed V and J ends, which lost 1 base and 7 bases, there was a span of 8 bases. This CDR3 contains 13 residues. DNA of the CDR3: TGTGCCAGCAGCTTGCCGGTGGTCGGGGAGCTGTTTTTT. This gives the protein CASSLPVVGELFF.

The rearrangement uses TRBV5-1 and TRBJ2-2; 12 bases are shared with TRBD1. V lost 6 bases, J lost 6 bases, and 12 bases stayed unmatched. The germline V gene encodes CDR1 SGHRS and CDR2 YFSETQ. The CDR3 has 17 residues. The CDR3 sequence: CASTGTGGLRVAGELFF. CDR3 nucleotide sequence: TGCGCCAGCACGGGGACAGGGGGCCTGCGTGTCGCCGGGGAGCTGTTTTTT.

This chain connects TRBV28 to TRBJ1-4, with unresolved D. The germline gives CDR1 MDHEN, CDR2 SYDVKM. The V gene lost 4 bases and the J gene lost 8 bases, with 17 bases spanning the gap. The CDR3 runs to 15 residues. The CDR3 protein is CASSSPPPGGEKLFF. CDR3 nucleotides: TGTGCCAGCAGTTCCCCCCCACCTGGAGGGGAAAAACTGTTTTTT. Full variable domain (missing parts from reference TRBV28 and TRBJ1-4): DVKVTQSSRYLVKRTGEKVFLECVQDMDHENMFWYRQDPGLGLRLIYFSYDVKMKEKGDIPEGYSVSREKKERFSLILESASTNQTSMYLCASSSPPPGGEKLFFGSGTQLSVL.

The J gene is TRBJ1-6, the V gene TRBV6-1; D unclear. This CDR3 region has 13 residues. The V and J ends lost 3 bases and 7 bases respectively, with 7 bases between them. CDR1 and CDR2 (germline): MNHNS, SASEGT. The CDR3 sequence is CASSETTNSPLHF. The CDR3 DNA follows: TGTGCCAGCAGTGAGACGACCAATTCACCCCTCCACTTT.

The CDR3 DNA reads TGTGCCAGCAGCTTCGGTGGGACAGGGGATAATTCACCCCTCCACTTT. It codes for CASSFGGTGDNSPLHF. The rearrangement links TRBV5-4 to TRBJ1-6; 10 bases line up with TRBD1. Trimming cost V 2 bases and J 5 bases; bases outside gene matches: 4. Germline values: CDR1 SGHNT, CDR2 YYREEE (reference sequence). The CDR3 totals 16 residues.

V and J are TRBV5-1 and TRBJ2-3, with D hard to call. This CDR3 comprises 13 residues. Per the germline V gene, CDR1 is SGHRS and CDR2 is YFSETQ. V was pared by 4 bases and J by 5 bases, with 11 bases between. The CDR3 sequence is CASSAINLDTQYF. The CDR3 DNA reads as TGCGCCAGCAGCGCGATCAACTTAGATACGCAGTATTTT.

As to this clone: Germline and junction disagree at one end, which may indicate a read error. The rearrangement joins TRBV7-7 to TRBJ2-2; D call uncertain. CDR1 SSHAT and CDR2 FNYEAQ come from the germline V gene (reference sequence). The CDR3 spans 14 residues. This CDR3 reads CASSLNSPPGELFF. CDR3 nucleotides: TGTGCTAGCAGCTTAAATTCCCCTCCCGGGGAGCTGTTTTTT.

The chain carries TRBV5-1 and TRBJ2-5, with D perhaps TRBD1 or TRBD2 (6 bases each). V lost 1 base to trimming and J lost 1 base, with 14 bases between them. The CDR3 consists of 16 residues. CDR1 SGHRS and CDR2 YFSETQ come from the germline V gene. CDR3 sequence reads: CASSLRGATTQETQYF. CDR3 nucleotide sequence: TGCGCCAGCAGCTTGAGGGGGGCGACAACCCAAGAGACCCAGTACTTC.

The chain is built from TRBV7-9 and TRBJ2-3; D is perhaps TRBD1 or TRBD2 (5 bases each). CDR3 length equals 15 residues. CDR1 is SEHNR and CDR2 is FQNEAQ in the germline V gene (reference sequence). V lost 5 bases and J lost 4, with 16 bases in between. CDR3 loop: CASSPGTLGPDTQYF. CDR3 DNA: TGTGCCAGCAGCCCCGGGACGTTGGGGCCAGATACGCAGTATTTT.

Only a few counts were recorded for this clone. This CDR3 is CASSVGGYSGNTIYF. CDR3 in DNA: TGTGCCAGCAGTGTCGGGGGATACTCTGGAAACACCATATATTTT. The chain is built from TRBV5-4 and TRBJ1-3, with D perhaps matching TRBD1 (5 bases). CDR1 is SGHNT and CDR2 is YYREEE in the germline V gene (reference sequence). V was clipped by 5 bases and J by 0 bases, with 12 bases between them. The CDR3 runs to 15 residues.

The chain is built from TRBV7-9 and TRBJ1-4; 7 nucleotides agree with TRBD1. CDR3 size: 18 residues. CDR1 is SEHNR and CDR2 is FQNEAQ in the germline V gene (reference sequence). J lost 0 bases, V lost 5 bases, and 12 bases had no gene match. The CDR3 DNA reads as TGTGCCAGCAGCCCGGGCAGGGACAGCCTCGCAACTAATGAAAAACTGTTTTTT. Translating it yields CASSPGRDSLATNEKLFF.

There are a few counts of this clone. The chain recombines TRBV7-2 with TRBJ1-6, with D perhaps TRBD1 (5 bases). The CDR3 is 14 residues long. Trimming stripped 2 bases from V and 10 bases from J, with 12 bases between. Germline assignment: CDR1 SGHTA and CDR2 FQGNSA. As DNA, the CDR3 is TGTGCCAGCAGCTTATTAGGGGATCAGTCACCCCTCCACTTT. Its translation: CASSLLGDQSPLHF.

V usage is TRBV4-1 and J usage is TRBJ2-3; 8 bases agree with TRBD2. From germline, CDR1 is MGHRA and CDR2 YSYEKL. The CDR3 is 16 residues long. V lost 4 bases, J lost 3 bases, and 9 bases stayed unmatched. As DNA, the CDR3 is TGCGCCAGCAGCCCTTTTACGGGGGGGGTAACAGATACGCAGTATTTT. Its protein is CASSPFTGGVTDTQYF.

The chain combines TRBV2 with TRBJ1-4; 7 positions match TRBD1. The germline V gene encodes CDR1 SNHLY and CDR2 FYNNEI. J lost 3 bases, V lost 4 bases, and 5 bases had no gene match. The CDR3 runs to 15 residues. CDR3 DNA: TGTGCCAGCAGTGCAGGGGACAGATCTAATGAAAAACTGTTTTTT. Its translation is CASSAGDRSNEKLFF. Filled out from reference TRBV2 and TRBJ1-4, the complete variable domain reads EPEVTQTPSHQVTQMGQEVILRCVPISNHLYFYWYRQILGQKVEFLVSFYNNEISEKSEIFDDQFSVERPDGSNFTLKIRSTKLEDSAMYFCASSAGDRSNEKLFFGSGTQLSVL.